Included here is one TCR beta chain sequence, with context. The sample belongs to a study of cytomegalovirus exposure and HLA in healthy donors. The PCR was carried out with 60 Vbeta primers and 13 Jbeta primers. Measured with immunoSEQ multiplex PCR; TCRdb has only the in-frame clones, and not every one. The table lists around 130,000 clones, approximately 82% of them singletons. The source of this sequence is a woman under 30 in good health and CMV-seropositive. Source material: PBMCs.

CDR3 amino acids: CASSRRDREEKLFF. CDR3 in DNA: TGTGCCAGCAGCCGACGGGACAGGGAGGAAAAACTGTTTTTT. The chain combines TRBV4-2 with TRBJ1-4; 9 bases map to TRBD1. The germline CDR1 and CDR2 sequences are LGHNA and YNFKEQ. Trimming took 4 bases from V and 8 from J; bases not matched to a gene: 5. The CDR3 has 14 residues.